These 18 T cell receptor beta chains share one sample of origin, sequenced in a study of blood T cells in healthy people across ages. For the second PCR, which ran for about 6 to 12 cycles, a sample-barcoded 5' primer and a J-beta primer mix were used. TCRdb re-analysed the 5' RACE reads in MiXCR, keeping a single row per CDR3 protein. The table has 700,000 or so distinct CDR3 sequences, around two fifths seen once; the top ten hold around 30%. The sample consisted of blood. These receptors all come from an elderly man in good health.

The chain couples TRBV7-9 to TRBJ2-5; D is ambiguous. The J call is in doubt because the DNA end fits TRBJ2-7 better. This CDR3 region has 14 residues. The germline gives CDR1 SEHNR, CDR2 FQNEAQ (reference sequence). The CDR3 loop reads CASSLETVAYEQYF. The CDR3 DNA is TGTGCCAGCAGCTTAGAAACAGTCGCCTACGAGCAGTACTTC.

The genes are TRBV2 and TRBJ1-2; a weak D match, TRBD1 (5 bases). V dropped 3 bases and J dropped 4 bases, with 9 bases sitting between them. This CDR3 has 13 residues. CDR1 is SNHLY, CDR2 FYNNEI, per germline. The CDR3 DNA follows: TGTGCCAGCAGTGAGCAGGGATCCTATGGCTACACCTTC. It encodes CASSEQGSYGYTF.

The chain employs TRBV10-3 and TRBJ2-3; no clear D. Germline V gene sequence: CDR1 ENHRY, CDR2 SYGVKD. V was clipped by 7 bases and J by 1 base, with 12 bases between them. The CDR3 covers 14 residues. The chain's CDR3 is CAITPQGGTDTQYF. CDR3 DNA sequence: TGTGCCATCACCCCACAAGGAGGCACAGATACGCAGTATTTT.

Ten or more counts support this clonotype. The gene calls are TRBV27 and TRBJ2-3, with 13 bases matching TRBD2. The CDR3 consists of 14 residues. Germline CDR1 and CDR2: MNHEY and SMNVEV (reference sequence). V was pared by 7 bases and J by 5 bases, with 3 bases of the junction left unmatched. The CDR3 DNA reads as TGTGCCAGCACCCGACTAGCGGGAGGAGATACGCAGTATTTT. Protein: CASTRLAGGDTQYF.

V is TRBV7-2 and J is TRBJ1-6, with TRBD1 identical over 7 bases. V was clipped by 5 bases and J by 0 bases; unmatched bases: 13. The CDR3 is 19 residues long. CDR1 is SGHTA and CDR2 is FQGNSA in the germline V gene. CDR3 coding DNA: TGTGCCAGCAGCCGAATTGAAGGGACAGCGAGCTCCTATAATTCACCCCTCCACTTT. Translated: CASSRIEGTASSYNSPLHF.

The count of this clonotype is one. Here the CDR3 reads CASSSGGVGQPQHF. The CDR3 DNA follows: TGTGCCAGCAGCTCCGGGGGTGTAGGTCAGCCCCAGCATTTT. This chain links TRBV7-9 with TRBJ1-5, with TRBD1 as a possible D gene (5 bases). Germline CDR1 reads SEHNR; CDR2 reads FQNEAQ (reference sequence). V lost 4 bases and J 6 bases, leaving 13 bases between the germline ends. The CDR3 length is 14 residues.

A single count supports this clonotype. J is TRBJ2-3 and V is TRBV7-2, with a possible D match to TRBD2 (7 bases). The V end lost 5 bases, the J end lost 10 bases, and 13 bases lay between the germline ends. CDR1 SGHTA and CDR2 FQGNSA come from the germline V gene. This CDR3 is built from 12 residues. The CDR3 protein is CTSSPAGAAQYF. Written as DNA, the CDR3 is TGTACCAGCAGCCCCGCGGGGGCCGCGCAGTATTTT.

The table lists this clonotype with a few counts. The V gene is TRBV25-1, the J gene TRBJ2-7; 8 positions match TRBD1. The length of the CDR3 is 14 residues. The germline CDR1 and CDR2 sequences are MGHDK and SYGVNS. The V segment lost 8 bases and the J segment 2 bases; nucleotides outside the gene matches: 8. The CDR3 coding sequence is TGTGCCAGCGGCGGACAGGGCCGAACCTACGAGCAGTACTTC. This codes for CASGGQGRTYEQYF.

This clonotype occurred many times. The V call is TRBV11-2, the J call TRBJ2-6, with D unclear. This CDR3 is 17 amino acids long. The germline gives CDR1 SGHAT, CDR2 FQNNGV. The germline V and J ends were trimmed by 1 base and 0 bases, with 10 bases remaining between them. This chain's CDR3 is CASSLVVAASGANVLTF. In DNA, the CDR3 is TGTGCCAGCAGCTTAGTCGTAGCTGCCTCTGGGGCCAACGTCCTGACTTTC.

V gene TRBV11-2 combines with J gene TRBJ1-5; D not certain. V shed 5 bases and J shed 4 bases, with 9 bases lying between them. The V gene's germline CDR1 is SGHAT and CDR2 FQNNGV. The CDR3 sequence is 13 residues long. As DNA, the CDR3 is TGTGCCAGCAGCGTTAGGGTTAATCAGCCCCAGCATTTT. It codes for CASSVRVNQPQHF.

This clonotype was recorded a few times. This chain connects TRBV10-3 to TRBJ1-5; a possible D gene is TRBD1 (5 bases). The CDR3 runs 13 residues. The germline V gene encodes CDR1 ENHRY and CDR2 SYGVKD. V gave up 5 bases and J gave up 6 bases, with 11 bases separating them. In DNA, the CDR3 is TGTGCCATCAGTCAAGGGGAGGGTCAGCCCCAGCATTTT. Protein: CAISQGEGQPQHF.

This clonotype has a count of ten or more. The chain links TRBV27 to TRBJ2-1, with 10 bases that match TRBD1. The CDR3 runs 16 residues. V dropped 6 bases and J dropped 6; count of bases not matched to a gene: 11. The germline gives CDR1 MNHEY, CDR2 SMNVEV (reference sequence). The CDR3 here is CASRGFGTGDLNEQFF. CDR3 DNA: TGTGCCAGCAGGGGTTTTGGGACAGGGGACCTCAATGAGCAGTTCTTC.

Only a few counts were recorded for this clonotype. The chain links TRBV28 to TRBJ2-1; 11 nucleotides agree with TRBD1. Germline V gene data show CDR1 as MDHEN and CDR2 as SYDVKM. Germline trimming cut 2 bases from V and 10 bases from J; bases unmatched to any gene: 10. There are 16 residues in the CDR3. CDR3 protein: CASSLGGTGGQGEQFF. The CDR3 DNA is TGTGCCAGCAGTTTAGGGGGGACAGGGGGGCAAGGAGAGCAGTTCTTC.

The chain recombines TRBV6-2 or TRBV6-3 with TRBJ2-7; D possibly uses TRBD1 or TRBD2 (5 bases each). Trimming cost V 6 bases and J 5 bases, with 14 bases left between them. Germline CDR1 reads MNHEY; CDR2 reads SVGEGT. The CDR3 covers 13 residues. The CDR3 region is CASRKGTLDEQYF. As DNA, the CDR3 is TGTGCCAGCAGGAAAGGGACGCTGGACGAGCAGTACTTC.

The CDR3 region is CASSRRVKETQYF. The CDR3 region has the DNA TGTGCCAGCAGCCGGCGGGTTAAAGAGACCCAGTACTTC. V and J are TRBV7-3 and TRBJ2-5; D may be TRBD2 (5 bases). This CDR3 has 13 residues. The germline V gene encodes CDR1 SGHTA and CDR2 FQGTGA. The V end lost 5 bases, the J end lost 3 bases, and 10 bases lay between the germline ends.

This clonotype was seen more than once but under ten times. CDR3 DNA: TGCAGTGCTGGGGAACCTCTGGGGACCCAGTACTTC. This encodes CSAGEPLGTQYF. The V and J genes are TRBV20-1 and TRBJ2-7; unclear D gene. The DNA end lines up better with TRBJ2-5; the J call may be wrong. This CDR3 is built from 12 residues. Germline CDR1 is DFQATT and CDR2 is SNEGSKA (reference sequence).

This clonotype has only a few counts. The CDR3 bases are TGTGCCAGCAGTGAAGTGGCGTTGAACACTGAAGCTTTCTTT. Its translation: CASSEVALNTEAFF. The chain combines TRBV6-1 with TRBJ1-1; D remains unclear. The germline V gene has CDR1 MNHNS and CDR2 SASEGT. The CDR3 spans 14 residues. Trimming shortened V by 1 base and J by 0 bases, and 6 bases separated the two germline ends.

The V call is TRBV2, the J call TRBJ2-3; TRBD1 agrees at 8 bases. The CDR3 is 18 residues long. Germline V gene data show CDR1 as SNHLY and CDR2 as FYNNEI. V lost 6 bases, J lost 0 bases, and 14 bases stayed unmatched. CDR3 protein: CASRTGARGGTSTDTQYF. The CDR3 coding sequence is TGTGCCAGCAGGACAGGGGCCAGAGGGGGGACTAGCACAGATACGCAGTATTTT.